This TCR beta chain was identified during a study of control samples from healthy donors and cancer patients. Germline CDR1 reads SGHRS; CDR2 reads YFSETQ. This CDR3 has 15 residues. V gave up 0 bases and J gave up 0 bases, with 7 bases separating them. The repertoire was sequenced with immunoSEQ multiplex PCR; TCRdb's copy has only in-frame clones and lacks some. The profile shows about 61,000 clones, 90% of them singletons. This clonotype originated in a man aged 55 to 70 with colorectal cancer. This chain connects TRBV5-1 to TRBJ1-3; unclear D gene. The sequenced sample consisted of PBMCs. The CDR3 sequence: CASSLAANSGNTIYF. The CDR3 DNA reads TGCGCCAGCAGCTTGGCCGCCAACTCTGGAAACACCATATATTTT.